The rows below give T cell receptor beta chains drawn from one sample of a study of T cells in tuberculosis. Clones were sequenced by immunoSEQ multiplex PCR, and TCRdb holds only the in-frame ones, with some missing. The top ten clones hold 5.5% to 8% of a sample with some 31,000 clones, about 92% of them seen once. Source: PBMCs, taken at tuberculosis diagnosis. These receptors all come from an adult with tuberculosis. Both conserved end residues are trimmed from each CDR3. Some rows mark clone size as missing; the rest say once, few, many or name a class of expanded clone.

v_call: TRBV7-9; j_call: TRBJ2-7; clone_size: -; cdr3_aa: ASSQGQGAYEQY
v_call: TRBV15; j_call: TRBJ1-6; clone_size: once; cdr3_aa: ATSRVPGRTSPLH
v_call: TRBV15; j_call: TRBJ2-3; clone_size: -; cdr3_aa: ATSRDGGADTQY
v_call: TRBV27; j_call: TRBJ1-1; clone_size: -; cdr3_aa: ASKMRSWGDYTEAF
v_call: TRBV7-6; j_call: TRBJ2-1; clone_size: -; cdr3_aa: ASSFRGGSYGDEQF
v_call: TRBV5-4; j_call: TRBJ1-3; clone_size: -; cdr3_aa: ASSSTVGNTIY
v_call: TRBV5-1; j_call: TRBJ1-1; clone_size: -; cdr3_aa: ASSGRGSDTEAF
v_call: TRBV7-9; j_call: TRBJ2-7; clone_size: -; cdr3_aa: ASSPLSGGLSYEQY
v_call: TRBV9; j_call: TRBJ1-6; clone_size: -; cdr3_aa: ASSVDQGPYSPLH
v_call: TRBV5-1; j_call: TRBJ2-7; clone_size: -; cdr3_aa: ASSLRTGETYEQY
v_call: TRBV7-2; j_call: TRBJ2-2; clone_size: -; cdr3_aa: ASSLVVSDIITGELF
v_call: TRBV19; j_call: TRBJ1-5; clone_size: -; cdr3_aa: ASIRTGISNQPQH
v_call: TRBV5-1; j_call: TRBJ1-1; clone_size: once; cdr3_aa: ASSLVAGNLNTEAF
v_call: TRBV5-1; j_call: TRBJ2-2; clone_size: -; cdr3_aa: ASSPPSGRDNTGELF
v_call: TRBV27; j_call: TRBJ1-1; clone_size: -; cdr3_aa: ASTGIPPATEAF
v_call: TRBV13; j_call: TRBJ1-2; clone_size: -; cdr3_aa: ASSAGTSTYGYT
v_call: TRBV2; j_call: TRBJ2-1; clone_size: once; cdr3_aa: ASISGESYNEQF
v_call: TRBV19; j_call: TRBJ1-1; clone_size: -; cdr3_aa: ASSNGRVPTEAF
v_call: TRBV19; j_call: TRBJ1-3; clone_size: -; cdr3_aa: ASSIGDNPGNTIY
v_call: TRBV13; j_call: TRBJ2-7; clone_size: -; cdr3_aa: ASSLSSYEQY
v_call: TRBV21-1; j_call: TRBJ2-7; clone_size: -; cdr3_aa: ASSKALPGQGNHEQY
v_call: TRBV27; j_call: TRBJ2-7; clone_size: -; cdr3_aa: ASSLSEARHGEQY
v_call: TRBV10-2; j_call: TRBJ1-6; clone_size: -; cdr3_aa: ASSESPRGSPLH
v_call: TRBV15; j_call: TRBJ2-5; clone_size: -; cdr3_aa: ATSRLRAGETQY